This passage covers 5 T cell receptor beta chains from one sample sequenced in a study of blood T cell repertoires in COVID-19. Measured with immunoSEQ multiplex PCR; TCRdb has only the in-frame clones, and not every one. In the table there are fewer than 200,000 clones, roughly 80% of which are singletons. The specimen was peripheral blood. The receptors shown here come from a woman in her sixties or seventies with acute or convalescent COVID-19.

The sample holds one count of this clone. The V and J genes are TRBV29-1 and TRBJ2-1; the match to TRBD2 covers 8 bases. Trimming took 4 bases from V and 4 from J; bases not matched to a gene: 0. This CDR3 comprises 12 residues. The germline CDR1 and CDR2 sequences are SQVTM and ANQGSEA. This CDR3 reads CSVGGGYNEQFF. The CDR3 DNA follows: TGCAGCGTTGGCGGGGGGTACAATGAGCAGTTCTTC.

The chain uses TRBV7-8 and TRBJ2-2; no clear D. This CDR3 has 15 residues. Trimming pared 3 bases from V and 2 bases from J, leaving 10 bases between. Germline V gene sequence: CDR1 SGHVS, CDR2 FQNEAQ. The CDR3 DNA sequence: TGTGCCAGCAGCTTTTTCGGGTCCAACACCGGGGAGCTGTTTTTT. Amino acids: CASSFFGSNTGELFF.

The V and J genes are TRBV30 and TRBJ2-6, with TRBD1 matching over 10 bases. Germline V lookup: CDR1 GTSNPN, CDR2 SVGIG (reference sequence). CDR3 size: 17 residues. Losses at the gene ends were 7 bases for V and 2 bases for J; bases not matched to a gene: 11. This chain's CDR3 is CASRTGQGLAGANVLTF. As DNA, the CDR3 is TGTGCCTCGAGGACGGGACAGGGGTTGGCTGGGGCCAACGTCCTGACTTTC. The full variable domain, its missing parts supplied by reference TRBV30 and TRBJ2-6, is SQTIHQWPATLVQPVGSPLSLECTVEGTSNPNLYWYRQAAGRGLQLLFYSVGIGQISSEVPQNLSASRPQDRQFILSSKKLLLSDSGFYLCASRTGQGLAGANVLTFGAGSRLTVL.

This clone was detected only once. CDR3 nucleotide sequence: TGCAGCTTATCAATCGGGGGGGCTGGCACTGAAGCTTTCTTT. It translates to CSLSIGGAGTEAFF. The gene calls are TRBV29-1 and TRBJ1-1, with TRBD1 as a possible D gene (6 bases). V lost 8 bases, J lost 4 bases, and 20 bases lay in between. This CDR3 contains 14 residues. The germline V gene has CDR1 SQVTM and CDR2 ANQGSEA.

The V call is TRBV7-6, the J call TRBJ2-7, with 8 bases fitting TRBD1. V shed 4 bases and J 6 bases; nucleotides not matched to a gene: 11. The CDR3 contains 15 residues. Germline CDR1 is SGHVS and CDR2 is FNYEAQ. CDR3 protein: CASSSQPDRGREQYF. The CDR3 DNA sequence: TGTGCCAGCAGCTCGCAACCCGACAGGGGTCGCGAGCAGTACTTC.